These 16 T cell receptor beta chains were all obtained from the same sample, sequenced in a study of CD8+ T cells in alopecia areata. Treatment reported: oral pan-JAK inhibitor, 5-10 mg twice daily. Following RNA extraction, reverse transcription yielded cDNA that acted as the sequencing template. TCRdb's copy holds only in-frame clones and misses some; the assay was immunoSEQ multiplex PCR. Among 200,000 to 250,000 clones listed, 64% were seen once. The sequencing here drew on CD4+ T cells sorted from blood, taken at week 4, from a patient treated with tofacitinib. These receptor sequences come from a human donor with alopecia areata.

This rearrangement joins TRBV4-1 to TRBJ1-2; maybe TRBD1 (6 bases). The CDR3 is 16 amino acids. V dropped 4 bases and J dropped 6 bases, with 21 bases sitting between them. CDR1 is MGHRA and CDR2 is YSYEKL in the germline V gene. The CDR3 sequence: CASSRKGTGKADGYTF. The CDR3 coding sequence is TGCGCCAGCAGCCGAAAGGGAACAGGGAAAGCCGATGGCTACACCTTC.

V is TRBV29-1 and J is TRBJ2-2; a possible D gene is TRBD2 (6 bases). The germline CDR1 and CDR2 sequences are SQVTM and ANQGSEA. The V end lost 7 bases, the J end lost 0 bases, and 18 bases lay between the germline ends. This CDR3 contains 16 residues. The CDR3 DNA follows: TGCAGCGCCAAATCCTTAGCGGAATCGAACACCGGGGAGCTGTTTTTT. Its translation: CSAKSLAESNTGELFF.

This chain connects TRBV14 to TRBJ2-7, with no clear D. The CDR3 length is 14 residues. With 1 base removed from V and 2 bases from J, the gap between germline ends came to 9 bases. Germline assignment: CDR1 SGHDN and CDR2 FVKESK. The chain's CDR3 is CASSQGVVPYEQYF. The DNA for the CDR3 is TGTGCCAGCAGCCAAGGTGTGGTACCCTACGAGCAGTACTTC.

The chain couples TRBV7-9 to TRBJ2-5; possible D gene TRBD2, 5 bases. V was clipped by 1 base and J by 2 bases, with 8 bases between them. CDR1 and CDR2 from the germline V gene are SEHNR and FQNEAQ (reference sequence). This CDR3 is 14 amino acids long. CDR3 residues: CASSLVGAQETQYF. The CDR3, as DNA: TGTGCCAGCAGCTTAGTGGGAGCACAAGAGACCCAGTACTTC.

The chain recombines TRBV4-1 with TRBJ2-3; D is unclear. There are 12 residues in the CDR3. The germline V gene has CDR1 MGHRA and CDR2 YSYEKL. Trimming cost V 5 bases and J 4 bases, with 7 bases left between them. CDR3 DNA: TGCGCCAGCAGCTTAGGCTCAGATACGCAGTATTTT. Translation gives CASSLGSDTQYF.

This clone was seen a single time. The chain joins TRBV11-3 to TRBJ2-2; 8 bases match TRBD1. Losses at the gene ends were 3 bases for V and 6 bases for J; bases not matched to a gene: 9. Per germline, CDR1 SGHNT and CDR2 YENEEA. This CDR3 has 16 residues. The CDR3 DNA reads TGTGCCAGCAGCTTGGGGACAGGACGGGCGGCCGGGGAGCTGTTTTTT. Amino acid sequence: CASSLGTGRAAGELFF.

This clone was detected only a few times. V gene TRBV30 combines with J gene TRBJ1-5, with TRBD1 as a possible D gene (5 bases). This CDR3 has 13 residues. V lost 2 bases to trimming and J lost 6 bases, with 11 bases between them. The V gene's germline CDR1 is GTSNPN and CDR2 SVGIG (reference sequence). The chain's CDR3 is CAWSRTDSQPQHF. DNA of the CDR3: TGTGCCTGGAGTCGAACCGACAGTCAGCCCCAGCATTTT.

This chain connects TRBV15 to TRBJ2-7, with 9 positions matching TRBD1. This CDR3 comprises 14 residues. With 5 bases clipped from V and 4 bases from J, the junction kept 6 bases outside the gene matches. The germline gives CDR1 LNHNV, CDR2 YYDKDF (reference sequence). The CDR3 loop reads CATSPDRGRYEQYF. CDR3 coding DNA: TGTGCCACCAGCCCCGACAGGGGGAGGTACGAGCAGTACTTC. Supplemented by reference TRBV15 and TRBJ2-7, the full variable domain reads DAMVIQNPRYQVTQFGKPVTLSCSQTLNHNVMYWYQQKSSQAPKLLFHYYDKDFNNEADTPDNFQSRRPNTSFCFLDIRSPGLGDTAMYLCATSPDRGRYEQYFGPGTRLTVT.

CDR3 sequence reads: CASSLETNRGLKYGYTF. The CDR3 DNA is TGTGCCAGCAGCTTAGAGACTAACAGGGGGCTTAAATATGGCTACACCTTC. V gene TRBV7-9 combines with J gene TRBJ1-2; 9 bases map to TRBD1. The trim removed 1 base at V and 5 bases at J, leaving 11 bases unmatched. Germline V gives CDR1 SEHNR, CDR2 FQNEAQ (reference sequence). The CDR3 covers 17 residues.

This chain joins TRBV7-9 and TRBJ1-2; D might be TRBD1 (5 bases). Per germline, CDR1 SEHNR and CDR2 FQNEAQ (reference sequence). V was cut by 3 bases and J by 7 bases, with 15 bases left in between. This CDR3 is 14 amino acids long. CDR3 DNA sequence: TGTGCCAGCAGCTTTTTGGGGCGGGAAGCTGGCTACACCTTC. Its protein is CASSFLGREAGYTF.

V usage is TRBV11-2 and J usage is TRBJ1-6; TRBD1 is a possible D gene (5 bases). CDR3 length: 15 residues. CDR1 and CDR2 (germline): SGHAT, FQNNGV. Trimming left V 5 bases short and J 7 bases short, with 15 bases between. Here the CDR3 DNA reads TGTGCCAGCAGCCCCGGGTTCGGGGGGAATTCACCCCTCCACTTT. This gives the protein CASSPGFGGNSPLHF.

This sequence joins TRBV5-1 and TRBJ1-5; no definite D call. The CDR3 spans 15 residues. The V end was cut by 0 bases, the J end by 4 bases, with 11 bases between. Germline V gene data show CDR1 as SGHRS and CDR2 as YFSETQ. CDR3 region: CASSLDNPLNQPQHF. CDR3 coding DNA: TGCGCCAGCAGCTTGGACAATCCTTTAAATCAGCCCCAGCATTTT.

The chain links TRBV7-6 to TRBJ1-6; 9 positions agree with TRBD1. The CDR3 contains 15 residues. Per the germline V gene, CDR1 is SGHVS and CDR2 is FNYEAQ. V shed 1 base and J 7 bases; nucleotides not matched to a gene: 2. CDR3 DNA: TGTGCCAGCAGCTTAGAGACAGGGGGGAATTCACCCCTCCACTTT. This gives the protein CASSLETGGNSPLHF.

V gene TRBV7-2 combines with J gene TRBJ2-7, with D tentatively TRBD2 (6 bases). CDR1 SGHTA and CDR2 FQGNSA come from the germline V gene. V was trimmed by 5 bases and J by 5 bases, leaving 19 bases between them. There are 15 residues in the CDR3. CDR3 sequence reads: CASSPSAGLWDEQYF. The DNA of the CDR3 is TGTGCCAGCAGCCCTTCGGCGGGGTTATGGGACGAGCAGTACTTC.

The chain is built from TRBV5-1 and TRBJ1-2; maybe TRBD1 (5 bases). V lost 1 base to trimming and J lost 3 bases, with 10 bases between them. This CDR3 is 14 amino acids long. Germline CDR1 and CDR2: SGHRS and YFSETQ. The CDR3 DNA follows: TGCGCCAGCAGCTTGCAGGGAGGGGACTATGGCTACACCTTC. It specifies CASSLQGGDYGYTF.

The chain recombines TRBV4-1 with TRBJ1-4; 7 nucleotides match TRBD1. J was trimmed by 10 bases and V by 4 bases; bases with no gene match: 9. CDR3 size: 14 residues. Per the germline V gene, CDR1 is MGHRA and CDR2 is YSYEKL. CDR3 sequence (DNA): TGCGCCAGCAGCCTCCTAGGACAGGTTGGAAAACTGTTTTTT. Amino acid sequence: CASSLLGQVGKLFF.